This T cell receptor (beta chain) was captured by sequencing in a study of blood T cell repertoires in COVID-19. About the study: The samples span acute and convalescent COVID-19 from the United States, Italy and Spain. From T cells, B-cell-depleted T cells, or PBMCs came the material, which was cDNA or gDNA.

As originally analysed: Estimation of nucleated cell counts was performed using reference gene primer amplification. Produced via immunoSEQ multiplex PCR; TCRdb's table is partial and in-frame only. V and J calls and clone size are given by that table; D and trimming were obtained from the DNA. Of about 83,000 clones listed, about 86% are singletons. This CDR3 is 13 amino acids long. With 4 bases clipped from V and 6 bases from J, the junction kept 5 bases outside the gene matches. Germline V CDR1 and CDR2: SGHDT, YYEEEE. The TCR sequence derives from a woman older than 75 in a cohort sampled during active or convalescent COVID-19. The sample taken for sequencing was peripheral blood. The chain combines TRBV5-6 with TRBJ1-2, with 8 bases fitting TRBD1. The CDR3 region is CASSVGQGDGYTF. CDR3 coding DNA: TGTGCCAGCAGCGTAGGACAGGGTGATGGCTACACCTTC.